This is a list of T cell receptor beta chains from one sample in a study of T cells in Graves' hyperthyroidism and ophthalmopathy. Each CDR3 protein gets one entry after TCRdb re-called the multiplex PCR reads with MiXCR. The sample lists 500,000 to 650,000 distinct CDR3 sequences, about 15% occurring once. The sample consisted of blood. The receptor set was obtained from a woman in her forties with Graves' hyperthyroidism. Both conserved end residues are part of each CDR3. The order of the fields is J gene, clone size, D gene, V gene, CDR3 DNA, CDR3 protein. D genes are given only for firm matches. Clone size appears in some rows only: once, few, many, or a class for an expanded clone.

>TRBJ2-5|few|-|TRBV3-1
TGTGCCAGCAGCCAAGTTGGGGATGGGTATCAAGAGACCCAGTACTTC
CASSQVGDGYQETQYF
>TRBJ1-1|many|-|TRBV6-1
TGTGCCAGCAGTCGGACCAGGACTGAAGCTTTCTTT
CASSRTRTEAFF
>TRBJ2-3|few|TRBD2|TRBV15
TGTGCCACCAGCAGCCGACTAGCGGGGCACACAGATACGCAGTATTTT
CATSSRLAGHTDTQYF
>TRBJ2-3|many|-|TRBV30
TGTGCCTGGGAGGGGGGCTATGATACGCAGTATTTT
CAWEGGYDTQYF
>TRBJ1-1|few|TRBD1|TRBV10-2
TGCGCCAGCAGTGACTCCGGGACAGGGTACACTGAAGCTTTCTTT
CASSDSGTGYTEAFF
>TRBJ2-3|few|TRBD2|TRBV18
TGTGCCAGCTCAGGGACTAGCGGTCCAGATACGCAGTATTTT
CASSGTSGPDTQYF
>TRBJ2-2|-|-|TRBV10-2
TGCGCCAGCAGCCGGGACATGATGAATGGCGGGGAGCTGTTTTTT
CASSRDMMNGGELFF
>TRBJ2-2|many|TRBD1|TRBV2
TGTGCCAGCAGTGGGACAGGGCCCAACCCCGGGGAGCTGTTTTTT
CASSGTGPNPGELFF
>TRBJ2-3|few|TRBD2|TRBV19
TGTGCCAGTAGTAATCGACTAGCGGGAGGCCGAGGGGATACGCAGTATTTT
CASSNRLAGGRGDTQYF
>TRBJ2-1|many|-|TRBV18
TGTGCCAGCTCACCGGTAAGCTCCTACAATGAGCAGTTCTTC
CASSPVSSYNEQFF
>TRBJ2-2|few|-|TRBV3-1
TGTGCCAGCAGCCCGGTGGGAGGCTCCAACACCGGGGAGCTGTTTTTT
CASSPVGGSNTGELFF
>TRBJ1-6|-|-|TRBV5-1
TGCGCCAGCAGCGAAGCAGGGTTTTCACCCCTCCACTTT
CASSEAGFSPLHF
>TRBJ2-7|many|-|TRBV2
TGTGCCAGCAGAGAGGACAGTCTGTACGAGCAGTACTTC
CASREDSLYEQYF
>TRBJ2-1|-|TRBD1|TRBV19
TGTGCCAGTATTCTAAAACAGGGGGGTGAGCAGTTCTTC
CASILKQGGEQFF
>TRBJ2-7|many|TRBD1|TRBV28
TGTGCCAGCAGTTTATACCACATGACAGGGGTCTCCTACGAGCAGTACTTC
CASSLYHMTGVSYEQYF
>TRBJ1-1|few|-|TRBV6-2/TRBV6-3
TGTGCCGGCAGTTACTCCCGGGTGAACACTGAAGCTTTCTTT
CAGSYSRVNTEAFF
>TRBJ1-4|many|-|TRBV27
TGTGCCAGCAGTCCCAATCCGGGGGCGCGGGAAAAACTGTTTTTT
CASSPNPGAREKLFF
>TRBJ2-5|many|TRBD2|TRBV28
TGTGCCAGCAGTTCCCAATTCGGGCTAGCGGGAGAAGGGCAAGAGACCCAGTACTTC
CASSSQFGLAGEGQETQYF
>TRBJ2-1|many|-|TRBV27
TGTGCCAGCAGTTTAGCGGGATCCTATGAGCAGTTCTTC
CASSLAGSYEQFF
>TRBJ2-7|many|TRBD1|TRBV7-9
TGTGCCAGCAGCTTAGGGGGGACAGGACTCTACTACGAGCAGTACTTC
CASSLGGTGLYYEQYF
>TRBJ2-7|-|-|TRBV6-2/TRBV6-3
TGTGCCAGCAGCTCCCCCAGGGTAGGCTACGAGCAGTACTTC
CASSSPRVGYEQYF
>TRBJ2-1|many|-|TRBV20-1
TGCAGTGCTAGAGGGGTAGCAAAGATTAATGATGGTGAGCAGTTCTTC
CSARGVAKINDGEQFF
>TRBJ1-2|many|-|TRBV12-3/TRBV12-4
TGTGCCAGCAGTTTAAGGGCTTCGGACTATGGCTACACCTTC
CASSLRASDYGYTF
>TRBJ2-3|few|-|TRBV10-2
TGCGCCAGCAGTGAACGGGCGTTAGGGGCAGATACGCAGTATTTT
CASSERALGADTQYF
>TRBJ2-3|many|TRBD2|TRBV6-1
TGTGCCAGCAGTGTTTTGGCCGGGACTAGCGGTCTTCAAGATACGCAGTATTTT
CASSVLAGTSGLQDTQYF
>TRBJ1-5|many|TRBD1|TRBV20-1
TGCAGTGCTAGAGTAGGGGACAGAGATCAGCCCCAGCATTTT
CSARVGDRDQPQHF
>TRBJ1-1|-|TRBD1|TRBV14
TGTGCCAGCAGCCATGCAGGGGGTCATACTGAAGCTTTCTTT
CASSHAGGHTEAFF
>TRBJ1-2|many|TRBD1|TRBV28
TGTGCCAGCAGTTCAGAGGGACAGGGGAATGGCTACACCTTC
CASSSEGQGNGYTF
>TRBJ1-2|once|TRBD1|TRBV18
TGTGCCAGCGCACAGGGGGCTCTCGACTATGGCTACACCTTC
CASAQGALDYGYTF
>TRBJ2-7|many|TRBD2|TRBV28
TGTGCCAGCAGTTCACCGGGGGGGGGCTACGAGCAGTACTTC
CASSSPGGGYEQYF
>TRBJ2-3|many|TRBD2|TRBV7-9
TGTGCCAGCAGCTCCCCCGGGACTAGCGGGAGTGTGGGCACAGATACGCAGTATTTT
CASSSPGTSGSVGTDTQYF
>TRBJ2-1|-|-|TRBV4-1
TGCGCCAGCAGCCGGATCGGCGGAGCCATATACAATGAGCAGTTCTTC
CASSRIGGAIYNEQFF
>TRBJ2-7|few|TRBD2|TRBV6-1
TGTGCCAGCAGTGAATTAGCGGGGGTCTCCTACGAGCAGTACTTC
CASSELAGVSYEQYF
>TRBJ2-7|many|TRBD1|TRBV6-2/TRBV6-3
TGTGCCAGCTCTCGGACAGGGGGCGCGGAGCAGTACTTC
CASSRTGGAEQYF
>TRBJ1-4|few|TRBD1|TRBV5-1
TGCGCCAGCAGCTTGGGGACAGGGTTATTAAGTGAAAAACTGTTTTTT
CASSLGTGLLSEKLFF
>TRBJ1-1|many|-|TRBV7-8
TGTGCCAGCAGCTTAGGTGTTCTCAGGGAGACTGAAGCTTTCTTT
CASSLGVLRETEAFF
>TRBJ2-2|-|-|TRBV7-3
TGTGCCAGCAGCTTCGCCTCTGGGGGCACCGGGGAGCCGTTTTTT
CASSFASGGTGEPFF
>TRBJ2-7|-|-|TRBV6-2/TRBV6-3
TGTGCCAGCAGCCAAAAGACCAGGACGGACTACGAGCAGTACTTC
CASSQKTRTDYEQYF
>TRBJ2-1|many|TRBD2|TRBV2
TGTGCCAGCAGTCCCTATGGGACTAGCGGGACCTCCTCCTACAATGAGCAGTTCTTC
CASSPYGTSGTSSYNEQFF
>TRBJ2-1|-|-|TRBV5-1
TGCGCCAGCAGCTTTCATAATCCCCTCAATGAGCAGTTCTTC
CASSFHNPLNEQFF
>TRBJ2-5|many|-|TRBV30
TGTGCCTGGGAACTAGGTGGGGAGACCCAGTACTTC
CAWELGGETQYF
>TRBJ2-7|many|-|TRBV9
TGTGCCAGCAGCGAGGGTCAGGGACTCTCCGAGCAGTACTTC
CASSEGQGLSEQYF
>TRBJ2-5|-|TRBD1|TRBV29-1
TGCAGCAACGGGGACAGGGTGTCTGGGACCCAGTACTTC
CSNGDRVSGTQYF
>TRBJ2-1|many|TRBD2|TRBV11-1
TGTGCCAGCAGCCCGGGACTAGCGGAAGAGCAGTTCTTC
CASSPGLAEEQFF
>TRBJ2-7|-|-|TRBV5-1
TGCGCCAGCAGCTTGACGAAGGGCGAGCAGTACTTC
CASSLTKGEQYF
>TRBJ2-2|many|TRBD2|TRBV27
TGTGCCAGCAGTCCGGAAGGGCGGGGGACCGGGGAGCTGTTTTTT
CASSPEGRGTGELFF
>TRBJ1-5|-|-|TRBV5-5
TGTGCCAGCAGCTCAACCCGGACACCATATAGCAATCAGCCCCAGCATTTT
CASSSTRTPYSNQPQHF
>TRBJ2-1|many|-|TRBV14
TGTGCCAGCAGCCCAGCAGGGAATGAGCAGTTCTTC
CASSPAGNEQFF
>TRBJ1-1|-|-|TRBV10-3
TGTGCCATCAGTGAAGAGCGGGGGCTGAACACTGAAGCTTTCTTT
CAISEERGLNTEAFF